These 12 T cell receptor beta chains originate from one sample sequenced in a study of blood T cell repertoires in COVID-19. Assay: immunoSEQ multiplex PCR; the TCRdb copy retains only in-frame clones and omits some. This sample carries some 240,000 clones, about 81% of them seen once, and the ten largest clones take about 5.6%. Sequencing was performed on peripheral blood. The receptors come from a woman in her sixties or seventies with COVID-19, enrolled during active disease.

This clone showed up just once. The V and J genes are TRBV27 and TRBJ1-2; 11 nucleotides align to TRBD1. V shed 1 base and J 6 bases; nucleotides not matched to a gene: 7. This CDR3 has 16 residues. The germline V gene has CDR1 MNHEY and CDR2 SMNVEV (reference sequence). CDR3 in amino acids: CASSLYPGQGDNGYTF. The CDR3 nucleotides are TGTGCCAGCAGTTTATATCCGGGACAGGGGGATAATGGCTACACCTTC.

The rearrangement links TRBV30 to TRBJ2-7; the D is unclear. The V gene's germline CDR1 is GTSNPN and CDR2 SVGIG (reference sequence). This CDR3 has 14 residues. Trimming pared 2 bases from V and 0 bases from J, leaving 11 bases between. The CDR3 region has the DNA TGTGCCTGGAGTCAAGGCAAGCGCTCCTACGAGCAGTACTTC. It specifies CAWSQGKRSYEQYF.

This chain links TRBV7-9 with TRBJ1-6; 7 bases line up with TRBD1. The junction had 10 bases not matched to a gene; V was cut back by 5 bases and J by 9 bases. The V gene's germline CDR1 is SEHNR and CDR2 FQNEAQ (reference sequence). This CDR3 has 15 amino acids. The CDR3 region is CASSLGTASGSPLHF. CDR3 sequence (DNA): TGTGCCAGCAGCCTCGGGACAGCCTCCGGTTCACCCCTCCACTTT.

The chain has TRBV18 and TRBJ2-3, with 8 bases fitting TRBD1. J lost 2 bases, V lost 3 bases, and 7 bases had no gene match. Per germline, CDR1 KGHSH and CDR2 LQKENI. This CDR3 is 16 amino acids long. The CDR3 spells CASSPLRDRNTDTQYF. The CDR3 coding sequence is TGTGCCAGCTCACCCCTCCGGGACAGGAACACAGATACGCAGTATTTT.

Turning to this clone: In the same sample, other DNA sequences code for this CDR3. The chain employs TRBV28 and TRBJ1-1, with no clear D. Germline-derived CDR1 and CDR2 are MDHEN and SYDVKM. Between the trimmed V and J ends, which lost 4 bases and 0 bases, there was a span of 12 bases. The CDR3 is made up of 15 amino acids. Here the CDR3 DNA reads TGTGCCAGCAGTTCCCCGGGAGGAATGAACACTGAAGCTTTCTTT. This encodes CASSSPGGMNTEAFF.

The chain is built from TRBV7-9 and TRBJ1-2; D not certain. Trimming shortened V by 1 base and J by 3 bases, and 6 bases separated the two germline ends. The CDR3 is made up of 13 amino acids. Germline V lookup: CDR1 SEHNR, CDR2 FQNEAQ (reference sequence). CDR3 nucleotides: TGTGCCAGCAGCTTAGGACATGACTATGGCTACACCTTC. Translating it yields CASSLGHDYGYTF.

The chain recombines TRBV7-9 with TRBJ2-7; 8 bases agree with TRBD1. CDR1 SEHNR and CDR2 FQNEAQ come from the germline V gene (reference sequence). The V gene end was trimmed by 5 bases and the J gene end by 7 bases; junction bases not matched to a gene: 10. The CDR3 spans 14 residues. CDR3 nucleotides: TGTGCCAGCAGCCCCCAGGGGGCACGGGGGGAGCAGTACTTC. Translation gives CASSPQGARGEQYF.

V usage is TRBV12-3 or TRBV12-4 and J usage is TRBJ2-7, with TRBD2 as a possible D gene (5 bases). CDR3 size: 12 residues. Trimming left V 5 bases short and J 1 base short, with 6 bases between. The DNA of the CDR3 is TGTGCCAGCAGTACTAGGTCCTACGAGCAGTACTTC. This gives the protein CASSTRSYEQYF.

The gene calls are TRBV5-5 and TRBJ1-3; 8 bases agree with TRBD1. V shed 0 bases, J shed 2 bases, and the junction held 1 base outside the gene matches. Germline assignment: CDR1 SGHKS and CDR2 YYEKEE (reference sequence). The length of the CDR3 is 15 residues. CDR3 residues: CASSLADRAGNTIYF. The CDR3 DNA reads as TGTGCCAGCAGCTTGGCGGACAGGGCTGGAAACACCATATATTTT. Supplemented by reference TRBV5-5 and TRBJ1-3, the full variable domain reads DAGVTQSPTHLIKTRGQQVTLRCSPISGHKSVSWYQQVLGQGPQFIFQYYEKEERGRGNFPDRFSARQFPNYSSELNVNALLLGDSALYLCASSLADRAGNTIYFGEGSWLTVV.

The rearrangement joins TRBV5-8 to TRBJ2-7, with 14 positions matching TRBD2. The CDR3 has 18 residues. V shed 3 bases, J shed 6 bases, and the junction held 14 bases outside the gene matches. CDR1 is SGHTS and CDR2 is YDEGEE in the germline V gene. The CDR3 loop reads CASSSLRRETSGRGEQYF. In nucleotides, the CDR3 is TGTGCCAGCAGCTCCCTCCGTAGAGAGACTAGCGGGAGGGGCGAGCAGTACTTC.

This rearrangement joins TRBV3-1 (or the pseudogene TRBV3-2) to TRBJ1-1; unclear D gene. The CDR3 runs to 13 residues. V lost 4 bases, J lost 2 bases, and 8 bases lay in between. The germline V gene encodes CDR1 LGHDT and CDR2 YNNKEL (reference sequence). The CDR3 nucleotides read TGTGCCAGCAGCCCGTGGGCTAACACTGAAGCTTTCTTT. Translating it yields CASSPWANTEAFF.

V gene TRBV6-5 combines with J gene TRBJ2-7, with 8 bases that match TRBD2. Germline trimming cut 8 bases from V and 6 bases from J; bases unmatched to any gene: 15. This CDR3 is 15 amino acids long. The germline CDR1 and CDR2 sequences are MNHEY and SVGAGI. The CDR3 region has the DNA TGTGCCAGCGTAGGTGGAGGGACTAGGCGAGGCGAGCAGTACTTC. Protein sequence: CASVGGGTRRGEQYF.